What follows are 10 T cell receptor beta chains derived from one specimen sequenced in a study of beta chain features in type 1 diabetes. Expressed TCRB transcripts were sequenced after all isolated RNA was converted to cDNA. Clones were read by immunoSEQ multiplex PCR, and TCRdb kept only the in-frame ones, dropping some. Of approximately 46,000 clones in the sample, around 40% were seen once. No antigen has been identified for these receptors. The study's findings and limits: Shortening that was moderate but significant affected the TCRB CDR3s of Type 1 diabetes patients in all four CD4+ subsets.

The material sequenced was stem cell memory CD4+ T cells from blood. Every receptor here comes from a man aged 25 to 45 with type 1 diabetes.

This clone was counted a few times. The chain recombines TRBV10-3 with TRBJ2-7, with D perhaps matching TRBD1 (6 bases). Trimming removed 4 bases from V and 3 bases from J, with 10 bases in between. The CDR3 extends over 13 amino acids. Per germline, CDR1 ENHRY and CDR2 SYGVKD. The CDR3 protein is CAISAQGVYEQYF. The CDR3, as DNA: TGTGCCATCAGTGCACAGGGTGTCTACGAGCAGTACTTC.

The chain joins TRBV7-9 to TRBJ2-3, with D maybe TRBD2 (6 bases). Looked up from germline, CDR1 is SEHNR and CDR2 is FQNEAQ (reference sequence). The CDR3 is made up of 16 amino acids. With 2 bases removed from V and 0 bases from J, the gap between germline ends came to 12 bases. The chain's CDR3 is CASSLKASASTDTQYF. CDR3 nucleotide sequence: TGTGCCAGCAGCTTAAAGGCTAGCGCAAGCACAGATACGCAGTATTTT.

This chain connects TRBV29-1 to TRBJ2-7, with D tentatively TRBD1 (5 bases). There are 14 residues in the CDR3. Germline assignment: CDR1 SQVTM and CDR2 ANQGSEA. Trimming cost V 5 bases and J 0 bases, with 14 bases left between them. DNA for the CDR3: TGCAGCGTTTTACAGGACCCGAGCTCCTACGAGCAGTACTTC. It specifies CSVLQDPSSYEQYF.

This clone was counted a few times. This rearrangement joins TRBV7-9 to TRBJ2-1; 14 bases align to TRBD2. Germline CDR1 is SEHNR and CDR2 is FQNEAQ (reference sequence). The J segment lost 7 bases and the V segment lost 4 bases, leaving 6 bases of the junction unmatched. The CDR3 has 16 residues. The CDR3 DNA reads TGTGCCAGCAGCTGGGGACTAGCGGGAGTGGTGAATGAGCAGTTCTTC. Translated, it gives CASSWGLAGVVNEQFF.

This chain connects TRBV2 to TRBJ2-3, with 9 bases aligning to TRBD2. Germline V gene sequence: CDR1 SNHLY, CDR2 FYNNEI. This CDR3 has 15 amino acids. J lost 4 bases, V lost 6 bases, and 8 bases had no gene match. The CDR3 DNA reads TGTGCCAGCAGGAGGCGGGAGGGCCGGGCAGATACGCAGTATTTT. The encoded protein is CASRRREGRADTQYF.

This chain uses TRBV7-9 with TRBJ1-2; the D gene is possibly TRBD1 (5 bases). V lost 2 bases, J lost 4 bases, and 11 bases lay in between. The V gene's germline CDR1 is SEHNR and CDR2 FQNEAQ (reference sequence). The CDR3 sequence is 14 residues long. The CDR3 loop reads CASSLQGFSYGYTF. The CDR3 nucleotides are TGTGCCAGCAGCTTACAGGGTTTTAGCTATGGCTACACCTTC.

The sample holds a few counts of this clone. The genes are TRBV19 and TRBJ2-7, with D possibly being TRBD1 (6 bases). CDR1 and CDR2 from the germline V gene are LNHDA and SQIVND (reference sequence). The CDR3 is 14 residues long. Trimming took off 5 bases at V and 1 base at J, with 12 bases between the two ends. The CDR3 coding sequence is TGTGCCAGTAGTTTACGGACAGCTTCCTACGAGCAGTACTTC. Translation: CASSLRTASYEQYF.

CDR3 sequence reads: CASSPTGTGAGELFF. The CDR3 region has the DNA TGCGCCAGCAGCCCTACCGGGACAGGGGCCGGGGAGCTGTTTTTT. The rearrangement uses TRBV5-1 and TRBJ2-2; 10 nucleotides align to TRBD1. The germline V gene encodes CDR1 SGHRS and CDR2 YFSETQ. This CDR3 region has 15 residues. V was pared by 4 bases and J by 6 bases, with 6 bases of the junction left unmatched.

The CDR3 DNA reads TGTGCCAGCAGCTTAGAGGGGAGAATTGACAATGAGCAGTTCTTC. This gives the protein CASSLEGRIDNEQFF. This chain links TRBV11-3 with TRBJ2-1, with a weak D call TRBD2 (5 bases). Trimming cost V 0 bases and J 5 bases, with 11 bases left between them. This CDR3 has 15 amino acids. Germline-derived CDR1 and CDR2 are SGHNT and YENEEA.

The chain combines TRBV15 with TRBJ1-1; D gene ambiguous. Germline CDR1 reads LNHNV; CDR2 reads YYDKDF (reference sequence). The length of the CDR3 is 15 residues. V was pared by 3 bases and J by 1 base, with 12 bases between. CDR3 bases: TGTGCCACCAGCAGGTCGGGATGGGGGAACACTGAAGCTTTCTTT. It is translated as CATSRSGWGNTEAFF. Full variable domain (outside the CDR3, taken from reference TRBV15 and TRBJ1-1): DAMVIQNPRYQVTQFGKPVTLSCSQTLNHNVMYWYQQKSSQAPKLLFHYYDKDFNNEADTPDNFQSRRPNTSFCFLDIRSPGLGDTAMYLCATSRSGWGNTEAFFGQGTRLTVV.